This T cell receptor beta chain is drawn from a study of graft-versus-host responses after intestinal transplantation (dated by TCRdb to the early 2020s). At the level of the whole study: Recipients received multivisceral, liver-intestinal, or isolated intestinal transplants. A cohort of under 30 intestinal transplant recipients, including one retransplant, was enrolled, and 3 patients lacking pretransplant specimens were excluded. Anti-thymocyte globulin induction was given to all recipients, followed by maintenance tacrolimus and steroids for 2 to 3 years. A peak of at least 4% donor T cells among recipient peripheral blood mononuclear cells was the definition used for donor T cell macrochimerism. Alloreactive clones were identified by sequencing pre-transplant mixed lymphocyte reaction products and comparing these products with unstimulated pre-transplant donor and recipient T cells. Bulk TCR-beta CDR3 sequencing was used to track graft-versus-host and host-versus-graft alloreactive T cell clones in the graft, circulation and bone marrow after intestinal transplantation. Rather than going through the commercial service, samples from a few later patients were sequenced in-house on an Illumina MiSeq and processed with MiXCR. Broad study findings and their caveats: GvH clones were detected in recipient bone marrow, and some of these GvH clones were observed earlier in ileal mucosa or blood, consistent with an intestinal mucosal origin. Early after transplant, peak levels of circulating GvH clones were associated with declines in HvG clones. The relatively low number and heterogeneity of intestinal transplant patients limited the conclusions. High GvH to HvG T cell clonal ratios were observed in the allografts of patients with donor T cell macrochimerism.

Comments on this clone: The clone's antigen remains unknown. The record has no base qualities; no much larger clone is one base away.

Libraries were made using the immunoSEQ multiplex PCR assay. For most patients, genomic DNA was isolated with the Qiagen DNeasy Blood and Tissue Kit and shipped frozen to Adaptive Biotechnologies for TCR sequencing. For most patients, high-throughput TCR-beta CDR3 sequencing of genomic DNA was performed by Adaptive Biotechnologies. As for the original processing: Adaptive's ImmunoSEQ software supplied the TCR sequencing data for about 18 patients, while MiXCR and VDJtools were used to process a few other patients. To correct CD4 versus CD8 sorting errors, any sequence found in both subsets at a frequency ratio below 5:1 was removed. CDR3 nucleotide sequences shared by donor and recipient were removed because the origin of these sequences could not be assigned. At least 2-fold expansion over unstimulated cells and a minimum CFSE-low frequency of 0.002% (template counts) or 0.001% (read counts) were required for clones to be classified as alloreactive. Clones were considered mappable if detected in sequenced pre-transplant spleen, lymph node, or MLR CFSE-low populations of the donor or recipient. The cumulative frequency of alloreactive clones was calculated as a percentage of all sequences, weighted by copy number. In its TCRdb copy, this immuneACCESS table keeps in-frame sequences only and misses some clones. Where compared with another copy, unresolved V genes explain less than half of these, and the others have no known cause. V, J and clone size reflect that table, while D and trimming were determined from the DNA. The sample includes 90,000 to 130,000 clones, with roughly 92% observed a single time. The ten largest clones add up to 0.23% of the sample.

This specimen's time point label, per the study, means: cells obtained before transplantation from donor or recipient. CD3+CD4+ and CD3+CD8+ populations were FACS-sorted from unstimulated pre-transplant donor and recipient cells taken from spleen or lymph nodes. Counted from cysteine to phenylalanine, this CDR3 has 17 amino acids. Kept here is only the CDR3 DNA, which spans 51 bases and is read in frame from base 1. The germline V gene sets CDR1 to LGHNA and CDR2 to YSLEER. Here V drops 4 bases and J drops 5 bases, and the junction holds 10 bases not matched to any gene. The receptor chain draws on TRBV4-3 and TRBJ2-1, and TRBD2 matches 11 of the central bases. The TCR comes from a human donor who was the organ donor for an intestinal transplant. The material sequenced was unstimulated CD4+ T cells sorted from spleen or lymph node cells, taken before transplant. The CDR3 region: CASSPSIAGGWDNEQFF. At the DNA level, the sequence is TGCGCCAGCAGCCCATCCATAGCGGGAGGGTGGGACAATGAGCAGTTCTTC.